The sequence of this T cell receptor (beta chain) was determined in a study of shared clonotypes between healthy human individuals. The sample holds one count of this clone. Its matching antigen is unknown. Produced via immunoSEQ multiplex PCR; TCRdb's table is partial and in-frame only. The data hold a few million clones, with around 95% observed a single time. Naive CD8 cells were CD45RO-negative, positively selected for CCR7, excluding terminally differentiated effector memory CD45RA+ cells. Notes on the study in general: What limited the represented genetic and exposure-history diversity was the small number of donors.

The sample consisted of naive CD8+ T cells from PBMCs. This receptor was taken from a man younger than 35 in good health. Some clones in this sample may be carry-over from other donors' samples.

CDR3: CASSWDSGGTYEQYF. The CDR3 coding sequence is TGTGCCAGCAGCTGGGATAGCGGGGGAACTTACGAGCAGTACTTC. The chain carries TRBV11-2 and TRBJ2-7; TRBD2 matches 9 bases. The V gene end was trimmed by 4 bases and the J gene end by 4 bases; junction bases not matched to a gene: 8. Germline V lookup: CDR1 SGHAT, CDR2 FQNNGV. This CDR3 is built from 15 residues.